Listed below are T cell receptor beta chains from one sample, sequenced in a study of CD8+CD57+ T cells in acquired aplastic anemia. In TCRdb, the reads were re-called with MiXCR into one record per CDR3 protein. The sample yields approximately 200,000 distinct CDR3 sequences, under 50% seen once. The sample was sorted CD4+, CD8+, or CD8+CD57+ T cells (not recorded which) from PBMCs. Source of these receptors: a human donor with aplastic anemia. CDR3s include the opening cysteine and the closing phenylalanine or tryptophan. Each record gives: V gene, clone size, CDR3 protein. Expanded clones get a size class; other rows say once, few or many, or leave the size out.

>TRBV20-1|-
CSARGGGVEVETQYF
>TRBV14|many
CASSPGRINTEAFF
>TRBV2|few
CASSLTEAFF
>TRBV4-1|-
CASNLGLAGTDTQYF
>TRBV3-1|few
CASSMGTGGFIPLHF
>TRBV28|-
CASSFLGQEGNEKLFF
>TRBV19|-
CASRKSRGALSNQPQHF
>TRBV19|-
CASSIGAGSTYEQYF
>TRBV24-1|many
CATSEAGTGSYEQYF
>TRBV7-2|-
CASSEVSRETQYF
>TRBV2|-
CASSQEDTGELFF
>TRBV15|-
CATSSPQGSYGYTF
>TRBV9|many
CASSVALLATNEKLFF
>TRBV20-1|-
CSARVASGGADNEQFF
>TRBV10-3|many
CASRGQGAVNTEAFF
>TRBV2|-
CASSDLGTATYEQYF
>TRBV20-1|once
CSARDGLGYGYTF
>TRBV15|few
CATSREGTGNSNQPQHF
>TRBV10-3|-
CAIRDHSGRTYEQYF
>TRBV20-1|many
CSARAKTGLSGSYNSPLHF
>TRBV7-2|many
CASSRQSYNEQFF
>TRBV10-2|-
CASSLGQEYSPLHF
>TRBV20-1|many
CSARESTADTQYF
>TRBV15|-
CATSRATGYEQYF
>TRBV20-1|-
CSARIRAGKNSPLHF
>TRBV29-1|-
CSVAHRGLNYGYTF
>TRBV2|many
CANSAGGLKYF
>TRBV12-5|-
CASGLVIGQGVGSGNTIYF
>TRBV11-1|many
CASTLTRGRTKQYF
>TRBV7-9|-
CASSRGQDRNEASF
>TRBV15|few
CATSSPGQGASYNSPLHF
>TRBV2|-
CASSARQGNQPQHF
>TRBV12-3/TRBV12-4|many
CASSQDPGQGEAFF
>TRBV5-6|few
CTSSFGQGNTEAFF